This T cell receptor beta chain was observed in a study of blood T cell repertoires in COVID-19. Study in general: COVID-19 samples, acute and convalescent, were from the United States, Italy and Spain. T cells, B-cell-depleted T cells, or PBMCs provided the cDNA or gDNA that served as material.

Authors' methods: Reference gene primer amplification gave nucleated cell count estimates. The assay was immunoSEQ multiplex PCR, and TCRdb's table has in-frame clones only and misses some. V, J and clone size reflect that table, while D and trimming were determined from the DNA. The sample consists of over 120,000 clones, approximately 80% of them appearing once. The CDR3 covers 13 residues. Germline V gene data show CDR1 as MNHEY and CDR2 as SVGAGI. J was trimmed by 10 bases and V by 8 bases; bases with no gene match: 8. The gene calls are TRBV6-5 and TRBJ2-1; 10 positions agree with TRBD2. The sequenced sample was peripheral blood. This receptor was obtained from a human donor in a cohort sampled during active COVID-19. Written as DNA, the CDR3 is TGTGCCAGCGGGACTAGCGACGCGGGGGAGCAGTTCTTC. Amino acids: CASGTSDAGEQFF.